Each of the 10 T cell receptor beta chains below was sequenced from the same sample in a study of cytomegalovirus exposure and HLA in healthy donors. PCR was performed using 60 Vbeta and 13 Jbeta primers. Libraries were prepared by immunoSEQ multiplex PCR; TCRdb keeps only in-frame clonotypes and omits some of them. The table shows about 37,000 clones, with roughly 81% occurring only once. The specimen sequenced was PBMCs. The source is a man aged 25 to 40 in good health and CMV-seronegative.

Notes on this clone: At one boundary the junction diverges from the germline segment, which might be a read error. The chain joins TRBV5-6 to TRBJ1-2; the D gene is possibly TRBD1 (5 bases). The CDR3 sequence is 12 residues long. The germline gives CDR1 SGHDT, CDR2 YYEEEE. The CDR3 nucleotides read TGTGCCAGCAGCCCGGTCGGGGGTGGCTACCCCTTC. It is translated as CASSPVGGGYPF.

The chain joins TRBV7-9 to TRBJ2-7; 10 nucleotides align to TRBD1. Germline trimming cut 2 bases from V and 6 bases from J; bases unmatched to any gene: 7. In germline, CDR1 is SEHNR, CDR2 FQNEAQ (reference sequence). This CDR3 spans 15 amino acids. The DNA for the CDR3 is TGTGCCAGCAGCTTAAACTGGGGACAGGGGTCCGAGCAGTACTTC. Amino acid sequence: CASSLNWGQGSEQYF.

This chain links TRBV14 with TRBJ1-2; maybe TRBD1 (5 bases). The germline V gene encodes CDR1 SGHDN and CDR2 FVKESK. This CDR3 region has 13 residues. Trimming stripped 4 bases from V and 7 bases from J, with 13 bases between. The chain's CDR3 is CASSPYGAGGYTF. The CDR3 DNA sequence: TGTGCCAGCAGCCCGTATGGGGCTGGTGGCTACACCTTC.

The gene calls are TRBV7-9 and TRBJ1-1, with D perhaps TRBD1 (5 bases). Germline V gives CDR1 SEHNR, CDR2 FQNEAQ (reference sequence). With 2 bases removed from V and 10 bases from J, the gap between germline ends came to 8 bases. The CDR3 consists of 11 residues. CDR3 sequence reads: CASSLQGTAFF. The CDR3 DNA is TGTGCCAGCAGCTTACAGGGTACAGCTTTCTTT. The whole variable domain, remainder taken from reference TRBV7-9 and TRBJ1-1, is DTGVSQNPRHKITKRGQNVTFRCDPISEHNRLYWYRQTLGQGPEFLTYFQNEAQLEKSRLLSDRFSAERPKGSFSTLEIQRTEQGDSAMYLCASSLQGTAFFGQGTRLTVV.

Turning to this clone: The sample contains more than one DNA sequence encoding this CDR3. The chain employs TRBV4-1 and TRBJ1-1, with D possibly matching TRBD1 (6 bases). The germline V gene encodes CDR1 MGHRA and CDR2 YSYEKL. CDR3 length equals 18 residues. Deletions cut 1 base from V and 8 bases from J, with 26 bases between. The CDR3 spells CASSQVAIIQGAGREAFF. The CDR3 bases are TGCGCCAGCAGCCAAGTAGCAATCATACAGGGAGCCGGAAGGGAAGCTTTCTTT.

This clone was seen a few times. The gene calls are TRBV5-1 and TRBJ1-6; possible D gene TRBD1, 5 bases. The CDR3 runs 15 residues. CDR1 and CDR2 from the germline V gene are SGHRS and YFSETQ. Trimming took 2 bases from V and 7 from J, leaving 13 bases between them. In DNA, the CDR3 is TGCGCCAGCAGCTTTTATGCGGGACGGAATTCACCCCTCCACTTT. Its protein is CASSFYAGRNSPLHF.

The V and J genes are TRBV18 and TRBJ1-4, with TRBD1 matching over 8 bases. The CDR3 has 15 amino acids. With 6 bases clipped from V and 5 bases from J, the junction kept 8 bases outside the gene matches. CDR1 is KGHSH, CDR2 LQKENI, per germline. The CDR3 nucleotides read TGTGCCAGCTCGCCTTGGGGACAGGCAAATGAAAAACTGTTTTTT. Amino acid sequence: CASSPWGQANEKLFF.

This chain connects TRBV7-2 to TRBJ2-1; the match to TRBD2 covers 9 bases. Germline V lookup: CDR1 SGHTA, CDR2 FQGNSA. CDR3 length equals 14 residues. Trimming removed 5 bases from V and 8 bases from J; junction bases left unmatched: 7. CDR3 nucleotide sequence: TGTGCCAGCAGCCCTCTAGCGGGAAACTATGAGCAGTTCTTC. It is translated as CASSPLAGNYEQFF.

The V and J genes are TRBV6-6 and TRBJ2-3; possibly TRBD2 for D (5 bases). The CDR3 consists of 11 residues. Germline CDR1 reads MNHNY; CDR2 reads SVGAGI (reference sequence). V shed 5 bases and J shed 8 bases, with 8 bases lying between them. This CDR3 reads CASSLEGTQYF. The CDR3 region has the DNA TGTGCCAGCAGTCTTGAGGGTACGCAGTATTTT.

V gene TRBV5-1 combines with J gene TRBJ2-1, with D unclear. There are 15 residues in the CDR3. Germline V gene data show CDR1 as SGHRS and CDR2 as YFSETQ. V was pared by 0 bases and J by 5 bases, with 12 bases between. The CDR3 here is CASSLDGGTNNEQFF. CDR3 sequence (DNA): TGCGCCAGCAGCTTGGATGGCGGTACAAACAATGAGCAGTTCTTC.